Included here is one TCR beta chain sequence, with context. Its antigen has not been determined. No base-level quality is on record; no much larger clone is a single base apart. Based on the germline V gene, the CDR1 and CDR2 sequences are SGHVS and FQNEAQ. Trimming removed 5 bases from V and 0 bases from J, leaving 8 bases between the germline ends. CDR3 length: 14 amino acids, cysteine to phenylalanine. The DNA shown is the 42-base CDR3, in frame from base 1. This record comes from a study of blood T cell repertoires in COVID-19 (dated by TCRdb to about 2020). Regarding the study in general: The collaborator samples originated in the United States, Italy and Spain and spanned the acute and convalescent phases of COVID-19. The prospective study material was composed of cDNA or gDNA derived from T cells, B-cell-depleted T cells, or PBMCs. Deeply sampled blood TCRbeta repertoires from subjects exposed to, actively infected with, or recovered from COVID-19 were included in the dataset. The repertoires were released in a freely available public database intended as a resource for research on the immune response to SARS-CoV-2. The samples were drawn from the first 160 participants of the ongoing ImmuneRACE study and from 1,254 subjects provided by 6 global collaborators. The sample metadata nearly always contained a de-identified subject ID, COVID-19 status, age in years and sex. Where HLA class I and class II types were available, the types were taken from metadata supplied by the sample provider, not from assay-based typing. Points the paper makes about the study in general: The amount of clinical and demographic metadata varied by source and participant and was provided uncurated.

TCRbeta CDR3 regions were amplified from genomic DNA using the immunoSEQ Assay, a bias-controlled multiplex PCR. The study's processing was this. The number of nucleated cells in each sample was estimated by amplification of reference gene primers within the assay. To quantify the absolute abundance of each unique TCRbeta CDR3 rearrangement, sequence reads were collapsed and filtered. Productive Simpson clonality was computed per sample as the square root of Simpson's diversity index over productive rearrangements. TCRdb holds this immuneACCESS table with in-frame rearrangements only. Some clones are missing; in checked studies, unresolved V genes explain under half, and the rest has no known cause. V and J calls and clone size are copied from that table; D and trimming were computed from the DNA. This sample gives under 500,000 clones in total; around nine tenths of them show up just once. The ten largest clones add up to about 2% of the sample.

Enrolling through a virtual design, the prospective study's participants ranged in age from roughly 18 to 90 years and lived across roughly 23 United States geographic areas. To assign participants to cohorts, the prospective study relied on clinical history that participants themselves reported in a screening survey and a study questionnaire. In the prospective study, whole blood, serum and a nasopharyngeal or oropharyngeal swab were collected from each participant by mobile phlebotomists. Additional blood draws and questionnaires over a 2-month period could optionally be provided by prospective study participants. Before DNA extraction, prospective study blood samples were shipped either frozen or at room temperature.

The chain links TRBV7-8 with TRBJ1-3, with no confident D gene call. The sample taken for sequencing was PBMCs or T cells enriched from blood (not recorded which). The receptor was derived from a woman under 30 with acute COVID-19. The CDR3 region reads CASSIRSSGNTIYF. The sequenced DNA: TGTGCCAGCAGCATTCGGAGCTCTGGAAACACCATATATTTT. Here the CDR3 is joined to the reference TRBV7-8 and TRBJ1-3 genes, and the full variable domain is: GAGVSQSPRYKVAKRGQDVALRCDPISGHVSLFWYQQALGQGPEFLTYFQNEAQLDKSGLPSDRFFAERPEGSVSTLKIQRTQQEDSAVYLCASSIRSSGNTIYFGEGSWLTVV.